This T cell receptor (beta chain) was documented in a study of T cell changes during pregnancy in multiple sclerosis. Using immunoSEQ multiplex PCR, the repertoire was profiled, and TCRdb retains in-frame clones only, with some absent. Of about 51,000 clones in the sample, 85% to 95% were seen once. In germline, CDR1 is MGHRA, CDR2 YSYEKL. The length of the CDR3 is 15 residues. Germline trimming cut 0 bases from V and 4 bases from J; bases unmatched to any gene: 5. The receptor was isolated from a female donor with multiple sclerosis, enrolled in a pregnancy study. The material sequenced was CD4+ T cells from peripheral blood mononuclear cells, taken in the second trimester of pregnancy. V and J are TRBV4-1 and TRBJ2-7, with 8 bases matching TRBD2. Written as DNA, the CDR3 is TGCGCCAGCAGCCAAGACAGCGGGGGTAAGTACGAGCAGTACTTC. Translation gives CASSQDSGGKYEQYF.